Presented here are 27 T cell receptor beta chains from one specimen sequenced in a study of identical twins. TCRdb fed the 5' RACE reads into MiXCR, producing one record per CDR3 protein. The table has some 500,000 distinct CDR3 sequences, less than 25% seen once; the top ten hold about 0.91%. These data are also associated with another study on T cells expressing NK-cell markers.

Sequencing was performed on CD4+ T cells sorted from blood. The receptors originated from a woman younger than 35 in good health.

This clonotype came up a few times. The chain employs TRBV27 and TRBJ1-2, with 7 bases matching TRBD1. The CDR3 has 14 residues. CDR1 is MNHEY, CDR2 SMNVEV, per germline (reference sequence). Trimming at V came to 6 bases and at J to 7 bases, leaving 11 bases not matched to a gene. This chain's CDR3 is CASRSYLNRGGYTF. CDR3 coding DNA: TGTGCCAGCAGGTCATACCTGAACAGGGGTGGCTACACCTTC.

This chain links TRBV30 with TRBJ2-7, with 9 bases aligning to TRBD1. Per germline, CDR1 GTSNPN and CDR2 SVGIG (reference sequence). With 1 base clipped from V and 4 bases from J, the junction kept 5 bases outside the gene matches. The CDR3 runs 14 residues. The CDR3 loop reads CAWSAGQGPYEQYF. CDR3 in DNA: TGTGCCTGGAGTGCGGGACAGGGTCCATACGAGCAGTACTTC.

The V call is TRBV4-3, the J call TRBJ2-3; D possibly corresponds to TRBD1 (6 bases). Trimming left V 0 bases short and J 3 bases short, with 25 bases between. The V gene's germline CDR1 is LGHNA and CDR2 YSLEER. The CDR3 has 20 amino acids. This CDR3 is CASSQDSIGAPGVATDTQYF. CDR3 coding DNA: TGCGCCAGCAGCCAAGATTCGATTGGGGCTCCAGGGGTTGCTACAGATACGCAGTATTTT.

The rearrangement uses TRBV5-1 and TRBJ2-1, with D possibly called TRBD1 or TRBD2 (6 bases each). V was trimmed by 2 bases and J by 9 bases, leaving 15 bases between them. This CDR3 spans 14 amino acids. Germline V gene sequence: CDR1 SGHRS, CDR2 YFSETQ. The CDR3 here is CASSFGGDTLEQFF. For the CDR3, the DNA is TGCGCCAGCAGCTTTGGAGGGGACACCCTTGAGCAGTTCTTC.

The rearrangement links TRBV24-1 to TRBJ2-3; D call uncertain. V lost 1 base and J 4 bases, leaving 5 bases between the germline ends. Germline V gives CDR1 KGHDR, CDR2 SFDVKD. CDR3 size: 13 residues. The CDR3 DNA follows: TGTGCCACCAGTGATTTCCCTGCAGATACGCAGTATTTT. As protein: CATSDFPADTQYF.

This clonotype occurred many times. The chain has TRBV29-1 and TRBJ2-7; D remains ambiguous. This CDR3 is built from 12 residues. From germline, CDR1 is SQVTM and CDR2 ANQGSEA. Deletions cut 5 bases from V and 0 bases from J, with 8 bases between. The CDR3 DNA reads as TGCAGCGTTACCAGGAGCTCCTACGAGCAGTACTTC. The encoded protein is CSVTRSSYEQYF.

The V call is TRBV5-1, the J call TRBJ2-3; 7 nucleotides align to TRBD2. Germline loops: CDR1 SGHRS, CDR2 YFSETQ. The J segment lost 2 bases and the V segment lost 7 bases, leaving 4 bases of the junction unmatched. CDR3 length equals 13 residues. The CDR3: CASHGTITDTQYF. CDR3 in DNA: TGCGCCAGCCACGGGACTATCACAGATACGCAGTATTTT.

J is TRBJ1-1 and V is TRBV18, with TRBD1 as a possible D gene (5 bases). Per germline, CDR1 KGHSH and CDR2 LQKENI. This CDR3 spans 15 amino acids. Trimming stripped 2 bases from V and 0 bases from J, with 10 bases between. The CDR3 region has the DNA TGTGCCAGCTCACCAGTGGGGGGAGTGAACACTGAAGCTTTCTTT. This encodes CASSPVGGVNTEAFF. The entire variable domain, with the rest obtained from reference TRBV18 and TRBJ1-1, is as follows: NAGVMQNPRHLVRRRGQEARLRCSPMKGHSHVYWYRQLPEEGLKFMVYLQKENIIDESGMPKERFSAEFPKEGPSILRIQQVVRGDSAAYFCASSPVGGVNTEAFFGQGTRLTVV.

This clonotype was counted between two and nine times. The chain couples TRBV2 to TRBJ2-1, with unresolved D. CDR3 length: 15 amino acids. CDR1 and CDR2 from the germline V gene are SNHLY and FYNNEI. V was cut by 2 bases and J by 2 bases, with 10 bases left in between. CDR3 amino acids: CASSEYFDPYNEQFF. In nucleotides, the CDR3 is TGTGCCAGCAGTGAATATTTCGACCCCTACAATGAGCAGTTCTTC.

The CDR3 spells CASSLRGLYTDTQYF. Written as DNA, the CDR3 is TGTGCCAGCAGCTTACGAGGGCTGTACACAGATACGCAGTATTTT. The V call is TRBV7-3, the J call TRBJ2-3, with D perhaps matching TRBD2 (5 bases). The V gene's germline CDR1 is SGHTA and CDR2 FQGTGA. The CDR3 spans 15 residues. Trimming left V 2 bases short and J 2 bases short, with 11 bases between.

There are a few counts of this clonotype. This chain connects TRBV4-3 to TRBJ1-6, with D possibly matching TRBD1 (6 bases). V lost 3 bases and J lost 9, with 15 bases in between. Germline CDR1 and CDR2: LGHNA and YSLEER. The CDR3 contains 15 residues. The CDR3 DNA is TGCGCCAGCAGCCAGGGGGCCTCCCCGGGTTCACCCCTCCACTTT. Its protein is CASSQGASPGSPLHF.

This sequence joins TRBV7-9 and TRBJ2-3; D might be TRBD1 (5 bases). V was pared by 5 bases and J by 4 bases, with 10 bases between. From germline, CDR1 is SEHNR and CDR2 FQNEAQ (reference sequence). The CDR3 consists of 13 residues. CDR3 nucleotide sequence: TGTGCCAGCAGCATAGTGGGGCCAGATACGCAGTATTTT. Protein sequence: CASSIVGPDTQYF. The full variable domain, in which reference TRBV7-9 and TRBJ2-3 provide the parts outside the CDR3, is DTGVSQNPRHKITKRGQNVTFRCDPISEHNRLYWYRQTLGQGPEFLTYFQNEAQLEKSRLLSDRFSAERPKGSFSTLEIQRTEQGDSAMYLCASSIVGPDTQYFGPGTRLTVL.

This clonotype was counted ten times or more. The V and J genes are TRBV10-2 and TRBJ2-1, with 8 nucleotides matching TRBD1. The germline CDR1 and CDR2 sequences are WSHSY and SAAADI. The CDR3 totals 15 residues. Losses at the gene ends were 2 bases for V and 6 bases for J; bases not matched to a gene: 6. The CDR3 coding sequence is TGCGCCAGCAGTGAGGGGGACAGGTGGGGCAATGAGCAGTTCTTC. Protein product: CASSEGDRWGNEQFF.

This clonotype has only a few counts. The J gene is TRBJ1-1, the V gene TRBV19; 7 positions agree with TRBD1. The CDR3 consists of 15 residues. With 10 bases clipped from V and 0 bases from J, the junction kept 11 bases outside the gene matches. CDR1 LNHDA and CDR2 SQIVND come from the germline V gene (reference sequence). CDR3 protein: CATSRTGQMNTEAFF. Here the CDR3 DNA reads TGTGCCACCTCCCGGACAGGACAAATGAACACTGAAGCTTTCTTT.

The rearrangement links TRBV20-1 to TRBJ2-2; D unresolved. The CDR3 runs 14 residues. V lost 1 base and J lost 0, with 6 bases in between. Germline V CDR1 and CDR2: DFQATT, SNEGSKA (reference sequence). CDR3 protein: CSARGHANTGELFF. The CDR3 nucleotides are TGCAGTGCTAGAGGCCACGCGAACACCGGGGAGCTGTTTTTT.

The CDR3 here is CASSQDEARGEQYF. DNA for the CDR3: TGTGCCAGCAGCCAAGATGAGGCCCGGGGAGAGCAGTACTTC. The J gene is TRBJ2-7, the V gene TRBV3-1, with D possibly matching TRBD2 (5 bases). The V gene's germline CDR1 is LGHDT and CDR2 YNNKEL (reference sequence). V was clipped by 0 bases and J by 7 bases, with 13 bases between them. CDR3 size: 14 residues.

There are a few counts of this clonotype. This chain connects TRBV28 to TRBJ2-5; 7 bases are a match to TRBD1. The J segment lost 5 bases and the V segment lost 6 bases, leaving 6 bases of the junction unmatched. Germline CDR1 reads MDHEN; CDR2 reads SYDVKM. The CDR3 is 13 amino acids. CDR3: CASRPGGRETQYF. Written as DNA, the CDR3 is TGTGCCAGCAGGCCAGGGGGACGGGAGACCCAGTACTTC. The whole variable domain, remainder taken from reference TRBV28 and TRBJ2-5, is DVKVTQSSRYLVKRTGEKVFLECVQDMDHENMFWYRQDPGLGLRLIYFSYDVKMKEKGDIPEGYSVSREKKERFSLILESASTNQTSMYLCASRPGGRETQYFGPGTRLLVL.

This clonotype has only a few counts. The V gene is TRBV10-2, the J gene TRBJ2-3; D ambiguous. The CDR3 covers 12 residues. Between the trimmed V and J ends, which lost 3 bases and 4 bases, there was a span of 5 bases. Germline CDR1 WSHSY, CDR2 SAAADI. CDR3 sequence: CASSDYPDTQYF. The DNA of the CDR3 is TGCGCCAGCAGTGACTACCCAGATACGCAGTATTTT.

This clonotype was seen more than once but under ten times. This chain joins TRBV29-1 and TRBJ2-5; D gene uncertain. V was clipped by 7 bases and J by 5 bases, with 14 bases between them. The CDR3 has 12 residues. Germline V CDR1 and CDR2: SQVTM, ANQGSEA. CDR3 nucleotide sequence: TGCAGCGGCCGGGCTCAGAGGGAGACCCAGTACTTC. Translating it yields CSGRAQRETQYF.

This clonotype occurred a few times. The V and J genes are TRBV6-5 and TRBJ2-5; TRBD1 is a possible D gene (6 bases). Germline V gene lookup returns CDR1 MNHEY and CDR2 SVGAGI. The V gene lost 4 bases and the J gene lost 5 bases, with 14 bases spanning the gap. The CDR3 totals 14 residues. The CDR3 protein is CASSWTVVTETQYF. For the CDR3, the DNA is TGTGCCAGCAGTTGGACAGTAGTTACGGAGACCCAGTACTTC.

The genes are TRBV12-3 or TRBV12-4 and TRBJ2-3, with 9 positions matching TRBD1. The CDR3 extends over 15 amino acids. V gave up 6 bases and J gave up 3 bases; unmatched junction bases: 7. Written as DNA, the CDR3 is TGTGCCAGCAGGGACCGGGACAGGGCAACAGATACGCAGTATTTT. This gives the protein CASRDRDRATDTQYF.

Only a few counts were recorded for this clonotype. The chain uses TRBV7-2 and TRBJ2-5; D might be TRBD1 or TRBD2, each matching 5 bases. Trimming pared 1 base from V and 7 bases from J, leaving 19 bases between. The CDR3 spans 16 residues. Germline V gene sequence: CDR1 SGHTA, CDR2 FQGNSA. CDR3 in amino acids: CASSLGPGRLGGTQYF. The CDR3 DNA reads as TGTGCCAGCAGCTTAGGACCAGGGCGACTTGGAGGGACCCAGTACTTC.

V is TRBV20-1 and J is TRBJ2-5; D might be TRBD1 (5 bases). V was shortened by 0 bases and J by 9 bases, with 11 bases between the two germline ends. Germline CDR1 is DFQATT and CDR2 is SNEGSKA (reference sequence). CDR3 length equals 12 residues. The CDR3 DNA reads TGCAGTGCTAGAGATCCGGACATACCCCAGTACTTC. Translating gives CSARDPDIPQYF.

This clonotype was detected a few times. This sequence joins TRBV19 and TRBJ1-1; the D is unclear. This CDR3 region has 14 residues. V lost 3 bases and J lost 1, with 9 bases in between. CDR1 and CDR2 from the germline V gene are LNHDA and SQIVND (reference sequence). CDR3 DNA: TGTGCCAGTAGTATCTTCAGACGGAACACTGAAGCTTTCTTT. Its protein is CASSIFRRNTEAFF.

The chain recombines TRBV3-1 with TRBJ2-7, with 7 bases that match TRBD2. Germline V lookup: CDR1 LGHDT, CDR2 YNNKEL (reference sequence). This CDR3 comprises 15 residues. V gave up 4 bases and J gave up 1 base; unmatched junction bases: 7. CDR3 in amino acids: CASSPNWGGSYEQYF. The CDR3 bases are TGTGCCAGCAGCCCAAACTGGGGGGGTTCCTACGAGCAGTACTTC.

This sequence joins TRBV5-4 and TRBJ1-2; 12 bases match TRBD1. Germline-derived CDR1 and CDR2 are SGHNT and YYREEE (reference sequence). This CDR3 spans 13 amino acids. Unmatched junction bases numbered 6, after V lost 4 bases and J lost 11 bases. The CDR3 protein is CASSRRDRGHYTF. DNA for the CDR3: TGTGCCAGCAGCCGCCGGGACAGGGGGCATTACACCTTC.

This clonotype was observed a handful of times. The chain combines TRBV9 with TRBJ1-5; D call uncertain. Germline CDR1 SGDLS, CDR2 YYNGEE. The CDR3 spans 15 residues. Between the trimmed V and J ends, which lost 3 bases and 1 base, there was a span of 11 bases. The CDR3 bases are TGTGCCAGCAGCGGCGGACCGAACAGCAATCAGCCCCAGCATTTT. Translating gives CASSGGPNSNQPQHF.